The 25 T cell receptor beta chains below come from one sample, sequenced in a study of shared clonotypes between healthy human individuals (dated by TCRdb to about 2020). The library relied on the immunoSEQ multiplex PCR assay. TCRdb retrieved this table from immuneACCESS and kept in-frame rearrangements only. Not all clones are present; in checked studies, unresolved V genes account for under half, and no reason is known for the remainder. The table for this sample lists 750,000 to 1,000,000 clones; approximately 92% of them were counted only once. The ten most abundant clones make up nearly 25% of the sample. CD8 naive samples were CD45RO-negative cells positively selected for CCR7, giving a CD45RA+CCR7+ population that excluded TemRA cells. Sample: naive CD8+ T cells sorted from blood. The cell subset or site label of this sample denotes: CD45RA+CCR7+. The receptors originated from a man aged 25-40 years in good health.

As for this clone: A junction boundary mismatches the germline segment, possibly from a read error. V is TRBV30 and J is TRBJ2-5, with TRBD2 as a possible D gene (5 bases). This CDR3 is 14 amino acids long. From germline, CDR1 is GTSNPN and CDR2 SVGIG (reference sequence). The chain's CDR3 is CAWSVWEYQETQYF. The CDR3 DNA sequence: TGTGCCTGGAGTGTGTGGGAGTACCAGGAGACCCAGTACTTC.

The chain couples TRBV28 to TRBJ2-7, with a tentative D call TRBD1 (6 bases). Trimming removed 6 bases at V and 5 bases at J, with 11 bases between. This CDR3 is 12 amino acids long. Germline CDR1 and CDR2: MDHEN and SYDVKM. CDR3 in DNA: TGTGCCAGCAGAAAATACAGGGACGAGCAGTACTTC. This encodes CASRKYRDEQYF.

The chain recombines TRBV11-3 with TRBJ2-1; the D is unclear. V was trimmed by 4 bases and J by 6 bases, leaving 10 bases between them. Looked up from germline, CDR1 is SGHNT and CDR2 is YENEEA. CDR3 length: 13 amino acids. CDR3 region: CASSSPRSNEQFF. CDR3 DNA: TGTGCCAGCAGCTCCCCAAGAAGCAATGAGCAGTTCTTC.

The genes are TRBV10-3 and TRBJ1-5; possibly TRBD1 for D (5 bases). The V end lost 3 bases, the J end lost 2 bases, and 11 bases lay between the germline ends. The CDR3 covers 15 residues. Germline V CDR1 and CDR2: ENHRY, SYGVKD. In DNA form, the CDR3 reads TGTGCCATCAGTGACGTCTTAGGGGGCAATCAGCCCCAGCATTTT. Residues: CAISDVLGGNQPQHF.

J is TRBJ1-4 and V is TRBV5-1; the D is unclear. The germline V gene has CDR1 SGHRS and CDR2 YFSETQ. The CDR3 spans 18 residues. The V and J ends lost 1 base and 0 bases respectively, with 16 bases between them. In DNA, the CDR3 is TGCGCCAGCAGCTTGTACCCTGCCAGCAGTTCAACTAATGAAAAACTGTTTTTT. It specifies CASSLYPASSSTNEKLFF.

The CDR3 is CSVGPTGGGYTF. The CDR3 DNA follows: TGCAGCGTTGGACCTACAGGCGGTGGCTACACCTTC. This rearrangement joins TRBV29-1 to TRBJ1-2; D may be TRBD1 (5 bases). Trimming took off 4 bases at V and 7 bases at J, with 13 bases between the two ends. Looked up from germline, CDR1 is SQVTM and CDR2 is ANQGSEA. The CDR3 length is 12 residues.

V gene TRBV6-6 combines with J gene TRBJ2-1; 7 positions agree with TRBD2. CDR1 MNHNY and CDR2 SVGAGI come from the germline V gene (reference sequence). V lost 2 bases to trimming and J lost 8 bases; unmatched junction nucleotides: 6. This CDR3 comprises 14 residues. DNA for the CDR3: TGTGCCAGCAGTTACACAAGCGGGGCCGATGAGCAGTTCTTC. It codes for CASSYTSGADEQFF.

The CDR3 region is CSVESQGWEAFF. In DNA, the CDR3 is TGCAGCGTTGAATCTCAGGGATGGGAAGCTTTCTTT. The chain has TRBV29-1 and TRBJ1-1; the D gene is possibly TRBD1 (5 bases). Germline assignment: CDR1 SQVTM and CDR2 ANQGSEA. V dropped 2 bases and J dropped 8 bases, with 12 bases sitting between them. CDR3 length: 12 residues.

A word on this clone: The same CDR3 is also encoded by other DNA sequences in this sample. V is TRBV27 and J is TRBJ2-7, with TRBD1 matching over 9 bases. From germline, CDR1 is MNHEY and CDR2 SMNVEV (reference sequence). This CDR3 comprises 14 residues. J lost 4 bases, V lost 6 bases, and 7 bases had no gene match. CDR3 DNA sequence: TGTGCCAGCAGCCCCGGGACAGGGTGGTACGAGCAGTACTTC. Its translation is CASSPGTGWYEQYF.

V gene TRBV28 combines with J gene TRBJ2-5; 9 bases agree with TRBD1. There are 17 residues in the CDR3. The J segment lost 0 bases and the V segment lost 6 bases, leaving 11 bases of the junction unmatched. The V gene's germline CDR1 is MDHEN and CDR2 SYDVKM. As DNA, the CDR3 is TGTGCCAGCAGAGGATTAAGGACAGGGGAGTACCAAGAGACCCAGTACTTC. Translated, it gives CASRGLRTGEYQETQYF.

The chain uses TRBV5-4 and TRBJ2-1; D is undetermined. Trimming left V 5 bases short and J 4 bases short, with 10 bases between. CDR3 length equals 13 residues. Germline V gene lookup returns CDR1 SGHNT and CDR2 YYREEE (reference sequence). The CDR3 nucleotides are TGTGCCAGCAGGTTTGATGATTACAATGAGCAGTTCTTC. This encodes CASRFDDYNEQFF.

The sample holds one count of this clone. V is TRBV29-1 and J is TRBJ2-3; D might be TRBD2 (5 bases). The CDR3 sequence is 12 residues long. Germline-derived CDR1 and CDR2 are SQVTM and ANQGSEA. Between the trimmed V and J ends, which lost 6 bases and 3 bases, there was a span of 10 bases. The DNA for the CDR3 is TGCAGCGTATTTGGAGGAACAGATACGCAGTATTTT. This gives the protein CSVFGGTDTQYF.

The chain links TRBV27 to TRBJ2-1, with D unclear. Deletions cut 6 bases from V and 9 bases from J, with 18 bases between. In germline, CDR1 is MNHEY, CDR2 SMNVEV (reference sequence). The CDR3 totals 14 residues. The CDR3 reads CASSHIRGFGEQFF. The CDR3 DNA is TGTGCCAGCAGCCACATCAGAGGTTTCGGTGAGCAGTTCTTC.

The V gene is TRBV2, the J gene TRBJ2-7, with 7 bases fitting TRBD2. V gave up 3 bases and J gave up 3 bases; unmatched junction bases: 2. CDR1 is SNHLY and CDR2 is FYNNEI in the germline V gene. This CDR3 contains 13 residues. DNA of the CDR3: TGTGCCAGCAGTGAGTCGGGGGGCTACGAGCAGTACTTC. It yields the protein CASSESGGYEQYF.

CDR3 residues: CASSFLGPNTGELFF. The CDR3 coding sequence is TGTGCCAGCAGCTTTCTGGGGCCGAACACCGGGGAGCTGTTTTTT. V usage is TRBV7-3 and J usage is TRBJ2-2; a weak D match, TRBD1 (5 bases). The CDR3 covers 15 residues. The V and J ends lost 3 bases and 0 bases respectively, with 8 bases between them. Per germline, CDR1 SGHTA and CDR2 FQGTGA.

V is TRBV27 and J is TRBJ2-7; D might be TRBD1 (5 bases). Germline V gives CDR1 MNHEY, CDR2 SMNVEV (reference sequence). V was shortened by 6 bases and J by 5 bases, with 17 bases between the two germline ends. The CDR3 extends over 14 amino acids. The CDR3 sequence is CASRILGPYNEQYF. For the CDR3, the DNA is TGTGCCAGCAGGATCTTGGGGCCCTACAACGAGCAGTACTTC.

This sequence joins TRBV15 and TRBJ2-2; 9 bases are shared with TRBD2. This CDR3 comprises 16 residues. Germline V CDR1 and CDR2: LNHNV, YYDKDF (reference sequence). Germline trimming cut 5 bases from V and 3 bases from J; bases unmatched to any gene: 7. CDR3 amino acids: CATSPAGGIYTGELFF. The CDR3 nucleotides are TGTGCCACCAGCCCGGCGGGGGGGATCTACACCGGGGAGCTGTTTTTT.

The rearrangement joins TRBV5-1 to TRBJ2-5, with 11 nucleotides matching TRBD2. Germline-derived CDR1 and CDR2 are SGHRS and YFSETQ. The V segment lost 5 bases and the J segment 5 bases; nucleotides outside the gene matches: 5. The CDR3 totals 14 residues. The CDR3 region has the DNA TGCGCCAGCAGTACTAGCGGGAGTCGGGAGACCCAGTACTTC. Translated, it gives CASSTSGSRETQYF.

The chain uses TRBV28 and TRBJ1-1; no reliable D call. The CDR3 sequence is 13 residues long. V was trimmed by 6 bases and J by 1 base, leaving 9 bases between them. Germline CDR1 and CDR2: MDHEN and SYDVKM. The CDR3: CASREGWNTEAFF. The CDR3 nucleotides are TGTGCCAGCAGGGAGGGATGGAACACTGAAGCTTTCTTT.

The CDR3 coding sequence is TGTGCCATCAGTGAGCCTTCTCTAGCGGCCATCTCCACAGATACGCAGTATTTT. Protein sequence: CAISEPSLAAISTDTQYF. The chain joins TRBV10-3 to TRBJ2-3, with TRBD2 matching over 7 bases. There are 18 residues in the CDR3. V was pared by 2 bases and J by 2 bases, with 13 bases of the junction left unmatched. Germline V gene data show CDR1 as ENHRY and CDR2 as SYGVKD.

This clone was observed once. The V gene is TRBV5-1, the J gene TRBJ2-3; 7 positions agree with TRBD2. Germline CDR1 SGHRS, CDR2 YFSETQ. The CDR3 is 12 residues long. V lost 5 bases to trimming and J lost 6 bases; unmatched junction nucleotides: 3. Here the CDR3 reads CASRGREDTQYF. The CDR3 coding sequence is TGCGCCAGCAGAGGGCGGGAGGATACGCAGTATTTT.

This clone was detected a few times. Other nucleotide sequences in the sample specify the same CDR3. V usage is TRBV9 and J usage is TRBJ2-2; D is undetermined. The CDR3 is 13 residues long. V lost 4 bases and J 5 bases, leaving 9 bases between the germline ends. Germline V lookup: CDR1 SGDLS, CDR2 YYNGEE. The CDR3 nucleotides are TGTGCCAGCAGCCCCCCAAGAACCGGGGAGCTGTTTTTT. This gives the protein CASSPPRTGELFF.

The chain uses TRBV29-1 and TRBJ2-1; tentative D call: TRBD2 (5 bases). Trimming left V 5 bases short and J 8 bases short, with 19 bases between. There are 14 residues in the CDR3. CDR1 is SQVTM, CDR2 ANQGSEA, per germline. CDR3 amino acids: CSVSKIAMEDEQFF. As DNA, the CDR3 is TGCAGCGTTTCAAAGATAGCGATGGAGGATGAGCAGTTCTTC.

This clone was detected only once. J is TRBJ1-5 and V is TRBV27; D is perhaps TRBD1 (6 bases). V lost 3 bases to trimming and J lost 1 base, with 10 bases between them. Germline CDR1 reads MNHEY; CDR2 reads SMNVEV (reference sequence). The CDR3 contains 15 residues. CDR3 protein: CASSFQGLSNQPQHF. The CDR3 nucleotides read TGTGCCAGCAGTTTCCAGGGGTTGAGCAATCAGCCCCAGCATTTT.

The V and J genes are TRBV4-3 and TRBJ2-2; 14 nucleotides agree with TRBD2. After removal of 3 bases from V and 6 bases from J, the junction contained 3 bases not matched to a gene. The germline V gene has CDR1 LGHNA and CDR2 YSLEER. This CDR3 contains 16 residues. In DNA form, the CDR3 reads TGCGCCAGCAGCCAGGGACTAGCGGGAGAGGCCGGGGAGCTGTTTTTT. Protein: CASSQGLAGEAGELFF.